A selection of T cell receptor beta chains follows, all from one sample in a study of T-cell reconstitution after alpha-beta-depleted transplantation in children. TCRdb fed the PCR reads into MiXCR, producing one record per CDR3 protein. Of about half a million distinct CDR3 sequences listed, approximately 12% were seen once; the top ten hold roughly 5.4%. Specimen: PBMCs from the stem cell graft donor, collected from the stem cell graft. All receptors come from a human donor who donated a stem cell graft to a child with combined immunodeficiency. Both conserved end residues are trimmed from each CDR3. The D gene is left open where the match is weak.

v_gene | d_gene | CDR3aa
TRBV5-6 | - | ASSLWGGSNQPQH
TRBV7-8 | - | ASSPLGAALQY
TRBV7-3 | TRBD1 | ASSLRTGRNNEQF
TRBV4-3 | - | ASSHSQGETQY
TRBV5-1 | - | ASSALINGQPKPNYGYT
TRBV5-6 | TRBD1 | ASSPDRATSTDTQY
TRBV7-9 | - | ASSFSPEID
TRBV15 | - | ATSRDIIRVTDTQY
TRBV29-1 | - | SVEVVSKNIQY
TRBV19 | TRBD2 | ASSISLAGHNEQF
TRBV7-9 | TRBD1 | ASSLGVTGLGANVLT
TRBV27 | - | ASSFGQPVRTDTQY
TRBV4-2 | TRBD1 | ASSLSLETTQGAPSTEQY
TRBV28 | TRBD2 | ASPVPSSGGRHEQF
TRBV7-2 | - | ASNSVGLVMPDTQY
TRBV27 | - | ASSPRVSSSYSYEQY
TRBV28 | TRBD1 | ASRKQRQGALLDIQY
TRBV5-5 | TRBD1 | ASSLQGNNEQF
TRBV30 | - | AWSRQPGNTIY
TRBV6-2/TRBV6-3 | TRBD2 | ASSPGLAPGELF
TRBV10-3 | TRBD1 | AISVTGGDSPLH
TRBV25-1 | TRBD2 | ASSETSGVETQY
TRBV9 | - | ARYKEF
TRBV12-3/TRBV12-4 | - | ASTSQIGTYGYT
TRBV20-1 | TRBD2 | SARDLGWGGSSYNEQF
TRBV7-2 | - | ASRLLSGVADTQY
TRBV28 | - | ASSLRLWNQPQH
TRBV28 | - | ASSFRLTNTEAF
TRBV4-2 | TRBD2 | ASSQDLSGGPNEQF
TRBV5-1 | TRBD2 | ASSLSRGPSGSGEQY
TRBV4-3 | - | ASSQELAALSYEQY
TRBV20-1 | - | SAVDPGEAIEQY
TRBV12-3/TRBV12-4 | TRBD1 | ASRPTGGRNTEAF
TRBV5-1 | - | ASSLGDGRGTGELF
TRBV13 | - | ASSLRQDKQF
TRBV15 | - | ATSRDPGSTYEQY
TRBV29-1 | - | SVEGGGTSTATQY
TRBV19 | TRBD2 | ASSMKLAGINEQF
TRBV7-8 | TRBD2 | ASSLVGRGSQETQY
TRBV25-1 | TRBD2 | ASTDVGKGRGRTDTQY
TRBV27 | TRBD1 | ASRTRTGRDYNSPLH
TRBV13 | - | ASSRNGEKNYGYT